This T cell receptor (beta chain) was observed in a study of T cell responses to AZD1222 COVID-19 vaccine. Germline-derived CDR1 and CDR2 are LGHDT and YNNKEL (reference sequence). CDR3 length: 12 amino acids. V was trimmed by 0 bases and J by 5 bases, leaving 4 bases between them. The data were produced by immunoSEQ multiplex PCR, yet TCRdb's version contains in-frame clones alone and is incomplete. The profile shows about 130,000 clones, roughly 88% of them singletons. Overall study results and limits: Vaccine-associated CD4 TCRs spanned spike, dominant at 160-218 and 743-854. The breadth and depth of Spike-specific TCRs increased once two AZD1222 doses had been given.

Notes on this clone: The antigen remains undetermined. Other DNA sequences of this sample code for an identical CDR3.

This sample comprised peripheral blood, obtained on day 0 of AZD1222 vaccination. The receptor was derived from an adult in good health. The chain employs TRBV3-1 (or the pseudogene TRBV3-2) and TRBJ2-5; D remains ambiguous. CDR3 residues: CASSQDRETQYF. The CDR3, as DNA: TGTGCCAGCAGCCAAGATAGGGAGACCCAGTACTTC.